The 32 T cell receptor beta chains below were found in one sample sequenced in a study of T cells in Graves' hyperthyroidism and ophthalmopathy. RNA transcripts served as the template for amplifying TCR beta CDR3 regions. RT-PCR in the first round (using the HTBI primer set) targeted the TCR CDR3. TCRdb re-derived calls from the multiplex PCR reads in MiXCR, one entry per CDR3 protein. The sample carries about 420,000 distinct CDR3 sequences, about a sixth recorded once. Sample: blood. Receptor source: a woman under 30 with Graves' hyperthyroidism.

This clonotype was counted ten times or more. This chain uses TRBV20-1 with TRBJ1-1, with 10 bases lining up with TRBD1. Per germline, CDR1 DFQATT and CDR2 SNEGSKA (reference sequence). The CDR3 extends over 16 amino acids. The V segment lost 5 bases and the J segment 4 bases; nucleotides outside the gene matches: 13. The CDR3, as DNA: TGCAGTGCTTACCGGACAGGGGGTCGAGTTAGCACTGAAGCTTTCTTT. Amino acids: CSAYRTGGRVSTEAFF.

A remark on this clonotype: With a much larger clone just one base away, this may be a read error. CDR3: CASRDVGGSSYKQYF. DNA of the CDR3: TGTGCCAGCAGGGACGTGGGGGGGAGCTCCTACAAGCAGTACTTC. This chain links TRBV7-2 with TRBJ2-7; 7 nucleotides agree with TRBD2. In germline, CDR1 is SGHTA, CDR2 FQGNSA. The CDR3 contains 15 residues.

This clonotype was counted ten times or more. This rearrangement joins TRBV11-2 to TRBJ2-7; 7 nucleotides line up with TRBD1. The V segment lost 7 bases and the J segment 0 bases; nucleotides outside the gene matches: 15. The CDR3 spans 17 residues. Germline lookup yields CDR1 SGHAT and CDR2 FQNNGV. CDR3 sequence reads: CASTLARTGAFSYEQYF. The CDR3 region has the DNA TGTGCCAGCACCCTTGCTCGAACAGGGGCCTTCTCCTACGAGCAGTACTTC.

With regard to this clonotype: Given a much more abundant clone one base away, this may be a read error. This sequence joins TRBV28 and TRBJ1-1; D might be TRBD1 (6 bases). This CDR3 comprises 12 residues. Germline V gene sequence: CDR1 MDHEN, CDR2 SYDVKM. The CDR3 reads CTSRSGATEAFF. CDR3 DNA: TGTACCAGCCGATCAGGGGCTACTGAAGCTTTCTTT.

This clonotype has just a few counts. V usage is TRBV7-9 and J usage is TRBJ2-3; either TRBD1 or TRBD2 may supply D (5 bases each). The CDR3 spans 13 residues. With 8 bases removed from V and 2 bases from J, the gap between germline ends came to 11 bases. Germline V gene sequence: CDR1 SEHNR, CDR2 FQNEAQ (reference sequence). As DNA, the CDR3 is TGTGCCAGCGGATGGGGGAACACAGATACGCAGTATTTT. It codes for CASGWGNTDTQYF. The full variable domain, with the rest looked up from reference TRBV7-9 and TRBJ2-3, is DTGVSQNPRHKITKRGQNVTFRCDPISEHNRLYWYRQTLGQGPEFLTYFQNEAQLEKSRLLSDRFSAERPKGSFSTLEIQRTEQGDSAMYLCASGWGNTDTQYFGPGTRLTVL.

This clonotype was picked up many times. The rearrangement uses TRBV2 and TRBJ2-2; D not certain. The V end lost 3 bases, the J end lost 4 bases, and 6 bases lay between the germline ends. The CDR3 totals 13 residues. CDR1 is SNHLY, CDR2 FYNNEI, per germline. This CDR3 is CASSDYGTGELFF. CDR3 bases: TGTGCCAGCAGTGACTACGGCACCGGGGAGCTGTTTTTT.

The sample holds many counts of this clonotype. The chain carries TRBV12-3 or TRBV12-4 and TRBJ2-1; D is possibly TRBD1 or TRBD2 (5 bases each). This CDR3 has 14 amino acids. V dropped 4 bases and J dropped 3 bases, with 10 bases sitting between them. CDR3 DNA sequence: TGTGCCAGCAGTTCCGGGGCCGGCTACAATGAGCAGTTCTTC. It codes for CASSSGAGYNEQFF.

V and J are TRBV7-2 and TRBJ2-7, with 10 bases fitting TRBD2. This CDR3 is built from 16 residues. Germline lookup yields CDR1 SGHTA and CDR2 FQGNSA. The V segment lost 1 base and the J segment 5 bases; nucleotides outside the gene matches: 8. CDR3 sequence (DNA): TGTGCCAGCAGCTTAGTACCTCTAGCGGGAGACCACGAGCAGTACTTC. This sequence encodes CASSLVPLAGDHEQYF.

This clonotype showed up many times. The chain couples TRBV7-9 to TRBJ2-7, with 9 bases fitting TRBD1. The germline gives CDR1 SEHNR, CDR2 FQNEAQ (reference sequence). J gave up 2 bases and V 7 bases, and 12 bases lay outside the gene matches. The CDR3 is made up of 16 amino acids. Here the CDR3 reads CASTTNPGQGTYEQYF. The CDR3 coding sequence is TGTGCCAGCACTACTAACCCGGGACAGGGAACCTACGAGCAGTACTTC.

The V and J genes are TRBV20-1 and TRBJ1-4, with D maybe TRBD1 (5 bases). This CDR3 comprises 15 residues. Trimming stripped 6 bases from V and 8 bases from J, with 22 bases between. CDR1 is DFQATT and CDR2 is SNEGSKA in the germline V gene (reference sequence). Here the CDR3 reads CSALGGDSLQEKLFF. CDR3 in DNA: TGCAGTGCCTTGGGGGGAGACAGCTTACAAGAAAAACTGTTTTTT.

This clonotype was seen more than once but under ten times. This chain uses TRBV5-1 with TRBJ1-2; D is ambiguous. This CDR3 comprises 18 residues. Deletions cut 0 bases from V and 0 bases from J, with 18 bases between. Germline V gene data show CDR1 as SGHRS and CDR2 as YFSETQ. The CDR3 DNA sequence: TGCGCCAGCAGCTTGGCCGCGGCCCGGGTGGAGACTAACTATGGCTACACCTTC. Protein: CASSLAAARVETNYGYTF.

CDR3 amino acids: CAISESGGGNTGELFF. In nucleotides, the CDR3 is TGTGCCATCAGTGAGTCCGGGGGGGGAAACACCGGGGAGCTGTTTTTT. The chain carries TRBV10-3 and TRBJ2-2, with 8 bases aligning to TRBD2. Germline CDR1 is ENHRY and CDR2 is SYGVKD. CDR3 length equals 16 residues. V shed 0 bases and J 2 bases; nucleotides not matched to a gene: 2.

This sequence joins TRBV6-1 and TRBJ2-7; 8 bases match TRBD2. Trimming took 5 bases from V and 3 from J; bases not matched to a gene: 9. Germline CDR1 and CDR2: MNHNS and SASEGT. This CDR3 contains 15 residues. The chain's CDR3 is CASSQTSATDYEQYF. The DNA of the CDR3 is TGTGCCAGCAGTCAGACTAGCGCGACCGACTACGAGCAGTACTTC.

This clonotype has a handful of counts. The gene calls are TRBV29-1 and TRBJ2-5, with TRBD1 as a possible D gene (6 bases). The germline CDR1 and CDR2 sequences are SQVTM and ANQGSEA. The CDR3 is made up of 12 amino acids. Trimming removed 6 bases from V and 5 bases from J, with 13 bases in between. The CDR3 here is CSVAQQGETQYF. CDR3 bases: TGCAGCGTCGCTCAACAGGGTGAGACCCAGTACTTC.

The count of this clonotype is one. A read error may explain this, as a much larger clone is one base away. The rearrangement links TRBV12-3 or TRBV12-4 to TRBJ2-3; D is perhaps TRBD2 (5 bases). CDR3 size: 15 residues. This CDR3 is CASSLRNPSTDMQYF. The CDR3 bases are TGTGCCAGCAGTTTACGGAACCCTAGCACAGATATGCAGTATTTT.

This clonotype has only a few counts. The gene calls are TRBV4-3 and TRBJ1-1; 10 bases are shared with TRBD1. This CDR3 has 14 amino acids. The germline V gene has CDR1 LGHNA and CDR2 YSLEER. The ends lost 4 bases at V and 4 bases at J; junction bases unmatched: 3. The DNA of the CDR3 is TGCGCCAGCAGCCGTCGGACAGGGGGCACTGAAGCTTTCTTT. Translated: CASSRRTGGTEAFF.

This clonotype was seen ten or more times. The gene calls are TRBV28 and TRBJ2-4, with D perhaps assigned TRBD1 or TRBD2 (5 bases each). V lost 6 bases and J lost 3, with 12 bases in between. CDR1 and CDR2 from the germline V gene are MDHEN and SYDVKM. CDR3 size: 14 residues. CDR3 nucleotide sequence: TGTGCCAGCAGCGAGTGGGACGGCAAAAACATTCAGTACTTC. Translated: CASSEWDGKNIQYF.

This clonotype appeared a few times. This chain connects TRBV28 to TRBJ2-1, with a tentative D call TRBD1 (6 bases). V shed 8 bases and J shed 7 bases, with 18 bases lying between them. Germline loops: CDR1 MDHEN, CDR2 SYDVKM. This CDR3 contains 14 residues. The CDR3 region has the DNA TGTGCCAGCGGCTTCCAGGGGTGGAGAAATGAGCAGTTCTTC. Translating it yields CASGFQGWRNEQFF.

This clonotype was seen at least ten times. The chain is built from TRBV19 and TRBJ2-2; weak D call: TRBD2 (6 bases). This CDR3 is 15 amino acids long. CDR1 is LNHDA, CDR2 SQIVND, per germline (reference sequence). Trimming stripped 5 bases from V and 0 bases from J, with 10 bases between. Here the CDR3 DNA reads TGTGCCAGTAGTGGAGGGACGGCGAACACCGGGGAGCTGTTTTTT. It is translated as CASSGGTANTGELFF.

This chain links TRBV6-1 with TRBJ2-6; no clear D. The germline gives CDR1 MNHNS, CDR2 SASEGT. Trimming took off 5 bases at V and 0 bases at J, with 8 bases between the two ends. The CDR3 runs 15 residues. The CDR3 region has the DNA TGTGCCAGCAGTTCCTCTAGCTCTGGGGCCAACGTCCTGACTTTC. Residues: CASSSSSSGANVLTF.

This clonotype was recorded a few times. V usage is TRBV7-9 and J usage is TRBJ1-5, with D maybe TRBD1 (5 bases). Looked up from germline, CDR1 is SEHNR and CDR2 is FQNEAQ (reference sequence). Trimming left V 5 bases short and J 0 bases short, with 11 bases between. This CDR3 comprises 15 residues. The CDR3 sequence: CASSHEGHSNQPQHF. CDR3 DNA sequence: TGTGCCAGCAGCCATGAGGGGCATAGCAATCAGCCCCAGCATTTT.

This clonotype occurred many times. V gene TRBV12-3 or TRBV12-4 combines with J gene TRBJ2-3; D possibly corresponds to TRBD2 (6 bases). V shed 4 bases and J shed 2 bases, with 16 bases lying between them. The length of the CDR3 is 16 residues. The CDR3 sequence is CASSSGRLALTDTQYF. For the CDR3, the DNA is TGTGCCAGCAGTTCCGGCCGGCTAGCGCTCACAGATACGCAGTATTTT.

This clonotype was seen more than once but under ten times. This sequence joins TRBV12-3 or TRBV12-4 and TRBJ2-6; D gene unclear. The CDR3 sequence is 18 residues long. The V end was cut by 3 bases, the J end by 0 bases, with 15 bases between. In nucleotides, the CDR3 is TGTGCCAGCAGTTTCTTCGGCAGGATCTACTCTGGGGCCAACGTCCTGACTTTC. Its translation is CASSFFGRIYSGANVLTF.

In DNA form, the CDR3 reads TGTGCCAGCACCAGAACGCCATCTGCTAATTCACCCCTCCACTTT. Its protein is CASTRTPSANSPLHF. This chain joins TRBV2 and TRBJ1-6; D ambiguous. Per germline, CDR1 SNHLY and CDR2 FYNNEI. CDR3 length equals 15 residues. V lost 7 bases and J 6 bases, leaving 16 bases between the germline ends.

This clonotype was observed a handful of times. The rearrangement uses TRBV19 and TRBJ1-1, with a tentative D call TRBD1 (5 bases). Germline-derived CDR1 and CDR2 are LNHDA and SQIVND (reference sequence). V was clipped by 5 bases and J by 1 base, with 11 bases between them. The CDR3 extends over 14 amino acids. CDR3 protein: CASSASTGNTEAFF. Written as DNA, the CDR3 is TGTGCCAGTAGTGCCTCTACAGGGAACACTGAAGCTTTCTTT.

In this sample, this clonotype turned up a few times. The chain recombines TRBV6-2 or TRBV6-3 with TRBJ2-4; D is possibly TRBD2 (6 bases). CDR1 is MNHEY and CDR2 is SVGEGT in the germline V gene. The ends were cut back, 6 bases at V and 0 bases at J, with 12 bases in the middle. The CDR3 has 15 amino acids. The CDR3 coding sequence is TGTGCCAGCAGAGGGAGGAAGGAAGCCAAAAACATTCAGTACTTC. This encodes CASRGRKEAKNIQYF.

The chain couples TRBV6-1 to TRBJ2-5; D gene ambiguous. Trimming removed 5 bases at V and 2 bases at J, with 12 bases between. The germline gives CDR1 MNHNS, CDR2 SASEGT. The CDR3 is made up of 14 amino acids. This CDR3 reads CASSHVSIQETQYF. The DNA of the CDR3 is TGTGCCAGCAGTCACGTTAGCATTCAAGAGACCCAGTACTTC.

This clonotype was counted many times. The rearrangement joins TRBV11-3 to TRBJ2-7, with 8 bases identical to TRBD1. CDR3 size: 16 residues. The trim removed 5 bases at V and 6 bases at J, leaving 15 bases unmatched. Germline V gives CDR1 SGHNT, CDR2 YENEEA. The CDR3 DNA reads TGTGCCAGCAGCCCAGGCTCCGGGACAGGTCTTTCCGAGCAGTACTTC. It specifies CASSPGSGTGLSEQYF.

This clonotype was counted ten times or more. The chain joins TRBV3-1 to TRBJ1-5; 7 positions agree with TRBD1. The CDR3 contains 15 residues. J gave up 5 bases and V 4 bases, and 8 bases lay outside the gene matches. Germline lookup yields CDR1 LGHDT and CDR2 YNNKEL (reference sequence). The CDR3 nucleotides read TGTGCCAGCAGCCGCGGACAGGTTGAGGATCAGCCCCAGCATTTT. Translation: CASSRGQVEDQPQHF.

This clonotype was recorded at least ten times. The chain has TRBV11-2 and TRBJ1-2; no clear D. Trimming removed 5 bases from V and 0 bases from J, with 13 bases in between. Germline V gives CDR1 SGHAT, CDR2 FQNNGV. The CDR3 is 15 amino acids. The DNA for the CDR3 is TGTGCCAGCAGCCGAGGGCCCGATGCTAACTATGGCTACACCTTC. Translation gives CASSRGPDANYGYTF.

DNA for the CDR3: TGTGCCAGCAGTCCCGAATCCCGTCCATACGAGCAGTACTTC. It is translated as CASSPESRPYEQYF. This chain connects TRBV12-3 or TRBV12-4 to TRBJ2-7, with D unclear. The CDR3 runs to 14 residues. V shed 5 bases and J shed 4 bases, with 15 bases lying between them.

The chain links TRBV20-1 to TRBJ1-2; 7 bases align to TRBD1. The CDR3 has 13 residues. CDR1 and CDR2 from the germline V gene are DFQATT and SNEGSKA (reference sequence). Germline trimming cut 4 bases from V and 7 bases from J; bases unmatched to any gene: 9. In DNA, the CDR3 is TGCAGTGCTACAGGGACAGCTCTTGCTGGCTACACCTTC. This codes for CSATGTALAGYTF.